The clone carrying this TCR beta chain was seen only once. Its antigen is still unknown. After extraction with the RNeasy kit, about 0.45 to 1 ug of the RNA was reverse transcribed using random hexamers. TCRdb re-analysed the immunoSEQ multiplex PCR reads in MiXCR, keeping a single row per CDR3 protein. The table records about 190,000 distinct CDR3 sequences, over 90% of them present only once. The sample comes from a study of CD8 T cells in Susac syndrome. Notes on the study in general: CD8+ clonal expansion in Susac was maximal in TEMRA cells and in active patients.

The CDR3 has 12 residues. Germline CDR1 reads SGDLS; CDR2 reads YYNGEE. Trimming removed 5 bases from V and 8 bases from J, with 11 bases in between. The sequence was collected from a human donor with Susac syndrome. Specimen: CD8+ T cells from PBMCs. The V call is TRBV9, the J call TRBJ2-1, with a weak D call TRBD2 (7 bases). The CDR3 spells CASRGGGDEQFF. CDR3 coding DNA: TGTGCCAGCAGAGGGGGGGGCGATGAGCAGTTCTTC.